This T cell receptor (beta chain) was retrieved from a study of siplizumab effects on memory and regulatory T cells. General study results and limits: Tregs proliferating in siplizumab cultures lacked confirmation of their suppressive function. Naive T cells, seemingly more diverse than memory cells, seemed major alloresponse contributors. Siplizumab, the agent tested, significantly reduced alloreactive sequences traceable to unstimulated CD4+ memory cells. Controls had approximately 25% Treg-derived mappable alloreactive CD4+ clones on average, versus around 71% with siplizumab.

This clone was counted a single time. Its specificity is not known. Some clones are missing from TCRdb's copy, which holds only in-frame ones; the method was immunoSEQ multiplex PCR. The data hold roughly 100,000 clones, with over 90% observed a single time. This CDR3 region has 17 residues. Germline V CDR1 and CDR2: LGHNT, FRNRAP. After removal of 0 bases from V and 0 bases from J, the junction contained 6 bases not matched to a gene. The sequencing input was Tregs sorted from blood. The genes are TRBV12-5 and TRBJ2-5; the match to TRBD2 covers 8 bases. The clonotype was recovered from a human donor in good health. The CDR3, as DNA: TGTGCTAGTGGTTTGGTACGGGGGGGACTACACCAAGAGACCCAGTACTTC. This sequence encodes CASGLVRGGLHQETQYF.